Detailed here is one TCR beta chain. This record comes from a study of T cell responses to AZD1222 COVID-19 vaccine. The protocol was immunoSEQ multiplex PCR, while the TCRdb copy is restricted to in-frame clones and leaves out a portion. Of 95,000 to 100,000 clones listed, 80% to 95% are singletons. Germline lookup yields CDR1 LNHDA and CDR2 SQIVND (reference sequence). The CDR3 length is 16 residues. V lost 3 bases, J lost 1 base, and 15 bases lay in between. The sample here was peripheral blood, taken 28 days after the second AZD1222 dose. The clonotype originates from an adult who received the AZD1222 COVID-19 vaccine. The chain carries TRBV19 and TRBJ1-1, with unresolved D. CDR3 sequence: CASSIYLAGGNTEAFF. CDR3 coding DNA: TGTGCCAGTAGTATTTATCTCGCAGGAGGGAACACTGAAGCTTTCTTT.